A selection of T cell receptor beta chains follows, all from one sample in a study of OX40 agonist ivuxolimab in advanced cancers. TCRdb's table, derived via immunoSEQ multiplex PCR, lists solely in-frame clones and lacks some. The top ten hold around 0.47% of the sample, which has fewer than 140,000 clones, 90% seen once. The sample here was CD4+ or CD8+ T cells sorted from blood, taken in a trial of the OX40 agonist ivuxolimab. The source is an adult with an advanced solid tumor such as melanoma, head and neck, liver or kidney cancer. Both conserved end residues are part of each CDR3. A D gene is named only where the DNA matches it firmly. A row's size may be missing; if present it is once, few, many or a size class.

j_gene,abundance,v_gene,d_gene,CDR3aa,CDR3nt
TRBJ2-7,NA,TRBV29-1,TRBD2,CSVGSSGAYEQYF,TGCAGCGTGGGTAGTAGCGGGGCCTACGAGCAGTACTTC
TRBJ1-5,NA,TRBV5-3,NA,CARSNPFEGGNQPQHF,TGTGCCAGAAGCAACCCTTTCGAAGGGGGCAATCAGCCCCAGCATTTT
TRBJ2-1,NA,TRBV9,NA,CASSKARPEFSSYNEQFF,TGTGCCAGCAGCAAAGCAAGGCCAGAGTTCTCAAGCTACAATGAGCAGTTCTTC
TRBJ1-5,NA,TRBV28,NA,CASTIEQGRNQPQHF,TGTGCCAGCACTATTGAGCAGGGACGCAATCAGCCCCAGCATTTT
TRBJ2-7,NA,TRBV30,NA,CAWSLAGESYEQYF,TGTGCCTGGAGTCTGGCAGGGGAGTCCTACGAGCAGTACTTC
TRBJ1-5,NA,TRBV7-9,NA,CASSSSSGAQHF,TGTGCCAGCAGCTCCTCATCAGGAGCCCAGCATTTT
TRBJ1-2,NA,TRBV28,NA,CASSTSTGPTIYGYTF,TGTGCCAGCAGTACCTCGACAGGACCAACTATCTATGGCTACACCTTC
TRBJ2-3,few,TRBV14,NA,CASSRDLGTQYF,TGTGCCAGCAGCCGGGATTTGGGTACGCAGTATTTT
TRBJ2-1,NA,TRBV5-4,NA,CASSLGGGTYNEQFF,TGTGCCAGCAGCTTGGGGGGAGGAACCTACAATGAGCAGTTCTTC
TRBJ1-2,NA,TRBV28,TRBD1,CASSLYTGGAEHGYTF,TGTGCCAGCAGTCTATATACAGGGGGCGCTGAGCATGGCTACACCTTC
TRBJ1-2,NA,TRBV7-2,TRBD1,CASSPIFAGTGGRGYTF,TGTGCCAGCAGCCCAATCTTTGCCGGGACAGGGGGGCGGGGCTACACCTTC
TRBJ2-1,NA,TRBV7-2,NA,CASTPGVPAYNEQFF,TGTGCCAGCACCCCGGGGGTACCCGCCTACAATGAGCAGTTCTTC
TRBJ2-7,NA,TRBV7-9,NA,CASSLLRGAYEQYF,TGTGCCAGCAGCTTGTTGAGAGGGGCCTACGAGCAGTACTTC
TRBJ1-3,NA,TRBV25-1,NA,CASSEGGRGNTIYF,TGTGCCAGCAGTGAAGGAGGGCGCGGAAACACCATATATTTT
TRBJ1-5,NA,TRBV4-3,NA,CASSQDWNQPQHF,TGCGCCAGCAGCCAAGATTGGAATCAGCCCCAGCATTTT
TRBJ2-3,NA,TRBV5-1,TRBD2,CASSVPSGGGTDTQYF,TGCGCCAGCAGCGTCCCTAGCGGGGGAGGGACAGATACGCAGTATTTT
TRBJ1-1,NA,TRBV11-3,TRBD1,CASSFGQGNTEAFF,TGTGCCAGCAGCTTCGGACAGGGAAACACTGAAGCTTTCTTT
TRBJ2-1,NA,TRBV28,TRBD2,CASSPTAGGNEQFF,TGTGCCAGCAGCCCAACAGCGGGGGGCAATGAGCAGTTCTTC
TRBJ2-2,once,TRBV6-1,NA,CASSEAGRVTGELFF,TGTGCCAGCAGTGAAGCAGGGCGGGTCACCGGGGAGCTGTTTTTT
TRBJ1-6,NA,TRBV11-2,NA,CASSLVTGLNSPLHF,TGTGCCAGCAGCTTAGTGACAGGTCTGAATTCACCCCTCCACTTT
TRBJ1-1,NA,TRBV5-1,TRBD1,CASSRLLPPGQGVEEAFF,TGCGCCAGCAGCCGCCTCCTCCCACCGGGACAGGGGGTGGAAGAAGCTTTCTTT
TRBJ1-1,NA,TRBV29-1,TRBD1,CSVRQGARTEAFF,TGCAGCGTGCGACAGGGGGCGCGGACTGAAGCTTTCTTT
TRBJ2-2,NA,TRBV19,NA,CASCRRDPNTGELFF,TGTGCCAGTTGTCGGAGGGACCCGAACACCGGGGAGCTGTTTTTT
TRBJ2-1,NA,TRBV5-4,TRBD1,CASSSDPGQGLNEQFF,TGTGCCAGCAGCTCAGACCCGGGACAGGGGCTCAATGAGCAGTTCTTC
TRBJ2-7,NA,TRBV6-6,TRBD1,CASSYGQGSYEQYF,TGTGCCAGCAGTTACGGACAGGGATCCTACGAGCAGTACTTC
TRBJ1-6,NA,TRBV2,NA,CASTPRALGNNSPLHF,TGTGCCAGCACCCCTAGGGCCCTAGGAAATAATTCACCCCTCCACTTT
TRBJ2-1,NA,TRBV6-1,TRBD2,CASSEGSGGQDEQFF,TGTGCCAGCAGTGAAGGGAGCGGGGGGCAGGATGAGCAGTTCTTC
TRBJ2-1,NA,TRBV7-9,TRBD2,CASSVLAGANNEQFF,TGTGCCAGCAGCGTACTAGCGGGGGCCAACAATGAGCAGTTCTTC
TRBJ2-1,once,TRBV29-1,TRBD1,CSLGQGDNEQFF,TGCAGCCTGGGACAGGGGGACAATGAGCAGTTCTTC
TRBJ1-4,NA,TRBV7-7,TRBD1,CASSKDRGEKLFF,TGTGCTAGCAGCAAGGACAGGGGTGAAAAACTGTTTTTT
TRBJ1-2,NA,TRBV28,NA,CASSLGENYGYTF,TGTGCCAGCAGTTTAGGGGAAAACTATGGCTACACCTTC
TRBJ2-7,NA,TRBV10-1,TRBD1,CAILRQGDYEQYF,TGCGCCATCCTAAGACAGGGGGACTACGAGCAGTACTTC
TRBJ2-2,NA,TRBV11-3,NA,CASSFSQANTGELFF,TGTGCCAGCAGCTTTAGCCAGGCGAACACCGGGGAGCTGTTTTTT
TRBJ1-2,NA,TRBV28,NA,CASSSGQNYGYTF,TGTGCCAGCAGCTCCGGACAGAACTATGGCTACACCTTC
TRBJ2-4,NA,TRBV6-5,NA,CASRSLFLAKNIQYF,TGTGCCAGCAGGTCACTGTTTCTAGCCAAAAACATTCAGTACTTC
TRBJ2-3,NA,TRBV11-2,NA,CASSLVPGTQYF,TGTGCCAGCAGCTTAGTCCCCGGTACGCAGTATTTT
TRBJ1-2,NA,TRBV11-2,NA,CASSLSRPEGYGYTF,TGTGCCAGCAGCTTATCTAGACCGGAGGGCTATGGCTACACCTTC
TRBJ1-5,few,TRBV19,TRBD1,CASSAGQRVDQPQHF,TGTGCCAGTAGTGCGGGACAGCGGGTGGATCAGCCCCAGCATTTT
TRBJ1-5,NA,TRBV2,TRBD1,CASRGDRGNQPQHF,TGTGCCAGCAGGGGTGACAGGGGCAATCAGCCCCAGCATTTT
TRBJ1-1,NA,TRBV5-4,NA,CASSLGGSGTEAFF,TGTGCCAGCAGCTTGGGGGGATCGGGCACTGAAGCTTTCTTT
TRBJ1-2,NA,TRBV4-2,NA,CASSQGVWADGYTF,TGTGCCAGCAGCCAAGGCGTGTGGGCAGATGGCTACACCTTC
TRBJ1-5,NA,TRBV28,NA,CASSPPGRGGNQPQHF,TGTGCCAGCAGTCCACCCGGGAGGGGGGGCAATCAGCCCCAGCATTTT
TRBJ2-4,once,TRBV7-2,NA,CASSPIADSIQYF,TGTGCCAGCAGCCCTATAGCGGATTCGATTCAGTACTTC
TRBJ2-7,NA,TRBV14,TRBD1,CASSQWPLGTGDPPPSYEQYF,TGTGCCAGCAGCCAATGGCCCTTGGGGACAGGGGATCCCCCCCCCTCCTACGAGCAGTACTTC